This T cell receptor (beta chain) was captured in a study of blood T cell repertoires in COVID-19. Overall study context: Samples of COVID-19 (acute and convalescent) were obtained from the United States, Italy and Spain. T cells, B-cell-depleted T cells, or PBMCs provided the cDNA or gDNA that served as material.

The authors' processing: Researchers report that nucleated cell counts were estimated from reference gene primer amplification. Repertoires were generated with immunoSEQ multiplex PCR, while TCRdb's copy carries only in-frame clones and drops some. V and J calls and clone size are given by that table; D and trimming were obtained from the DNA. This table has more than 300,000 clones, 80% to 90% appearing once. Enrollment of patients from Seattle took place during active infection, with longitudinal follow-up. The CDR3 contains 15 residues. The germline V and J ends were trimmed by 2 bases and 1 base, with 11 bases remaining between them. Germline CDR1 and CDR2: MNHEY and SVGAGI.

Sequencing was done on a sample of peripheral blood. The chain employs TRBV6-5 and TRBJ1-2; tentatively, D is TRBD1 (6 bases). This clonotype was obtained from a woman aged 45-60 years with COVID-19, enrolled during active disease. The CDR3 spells CASSYAQDSNYGYTF. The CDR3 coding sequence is TGTGCCAGCAGTTACGCCCAGGACAGTAACTATGGCTACACCTTC.